Sequencing of this T cell receptor beta chain was carried out in a study of shared clonotypes between healthy human individuals. Regarding the study as a whole: Sharing across four donors was seen in 5% to 5.5% of naive CD4 clonotypes. The researchers took only blood, and tissue repertoires probably look different.

On this clone: Its antigen is still unknown.

The CDR3 has 18 amino acids. Germline CDR1 SGHVS, CDR2 FQNEAQ. V shed 1 base and J shed 3 bases, with 22 bases lying between them. Produced via immunoSEQ multiplex PCR; TCRdb's table is partial and in-frame only. The sample contains 300,000 or so clones, over 65% of which appear only once. The sequenced sample was memory CD4+ T cells sorted from blood. Subset reported: CD45RA-negative fraction. The gene calls are TRBV7-8 and TRBJ2-7; weak D call: TRBD1 (5 bases). The TCR comes from a man aged 25-40 years in good health. CDR3 DNA sequence: TGTGCCAGCAGCTTAGATCCCCAGGCCAGGGTGGGTAACTACGAGCAGTACTTC. This encodes CASSLDPQARVGNYEQYF.